The 27 T cell receptor beta chains given below trace back to one sample, sequenced in a study of T cells in Graves' hyperthyroidism and ophthalmopathy. Regions amplified from RNA transcripts were the TCR beta CDR3 regions. First-round RT-PCR of the TCR CDR3 relied on the HTBI primer set. TCRdb processed the multiplex PCR reads anew with MiXCR; each CDR3 protein has one entry. This sample has 250,000 or so distinct CDR3 sequences, with around 15% found just once. Input material: blood. The receptors derive from a woman aged 18-29 years with Graves' ophthalmopathy.

This clonotype has at least ten counts. The rearrangement links TRBV28 to TRBJ2-7, with a weak D call TRBD2 (6 bases). V lost 6 bases to trimming and J lost 5 bases, with 8 bases between them. This CDR3 region has 11 residues. CDR1 is MDHEN, CDR2 SYDVKM, per germline. CDR3 amino acids: CASSRGDEQYF. In DNA form, the CDR3 reads TGTGCCAGCAGCCGCGGGGACGAGCAGTACTTC. Variable domain in full (rest from reference TRBV28 and TRBJ2-7): DVKVTQSSRYLVKRTGEKVFLECVQDMDHENMFWYRQDPGLGLRLIYFSYDVKMKEKGDIPEGYSVSREKKERFSLILESASTNQTSMYLCASSRGDEQYFGPGTRLTVT.

With respect to this clonotype: No DNA is shown, since the ends of the CDR3 on it are uncertain; the CDR3 is the one TCRdb lists. The V call is TRBV7-2, the J call TRBJ2-3; the table's D call, TRBD2, was not checked against the DNA. Looked up from germline, CDR1 is SGHTA and CDR2 is FQGNSA. Counting both end residues, the CDR3 totals 23 amino acids. CDR3 protein: CASSFYICSARPRVSGNTDTQYF.

This clonotype was counted ten times or more. V usage is TRBV3-2 and J usage is TRBJ2-5; the tabulated D call, TRBD1, remains unverified against the DNA. TRBV3-2 is given as a pseudogene. The CDR3 has 16 residues. CDR3 nucleotide sequence: TGTGCCAGCAGCAAGATGGCAAGGGCGATGATTGAGACCCAGTACTTC. Translating gives CASSKMARAMIETQYF.

Ten or more counts support this clonotype. The V and J genes are TRBV7-3 and TRBJ2-1; TRBD2 agrees at 11 bases. V was clipped by 1 base and J by 5 bases; unmatched bases: 7. The CDR3 is made up of 17 amino acids. Germline CDR1 is SGHTA and CDR2 is FQGTGA. The CDR3 DNA is TGTGCCAGCAGCTTAATGGGACTAGCGGCGCTCCACAATGAGCAGTTCTTC. It translates to CASSLMGLAALHNEQFF.

This chain connects TRBV12-3 or TRBV12-4 to TRBJ2-1; possible D gene TRBD1, 6 bases. The CDR3 loop spans 14 amino acids. The ends were cut back, 11 bases at V and 6 bases at J, with 20 bases in the middle. CDR3 sequence: CACKIRGRGNEQFF. Written as DNA, the CDR3 is TGTGCCTGCAAAATAAGGGGGAGAGGCAATGAGCAGTTCTTC.

There are many counts of this clonotype. This rearrangement joins TRBV5-6 to TRBJ2-1; TRBD1 agrees at 8 bases. J lost 5 bases, V lost 3 bases, and 7 bases had no gene match. This CDR3 is 15 amino acids long. The germline V gene encodes CDR1 SGHDT and CDR2 YYEEEE. The CDR3 DNA reads TGTGCCAGCAGCTCCCGGGACAGGTTCCACAATGAGCAGTTCTTC. Its protein product is CASSSRDRFHNEQFF.

The chain has TRBV27 and TRBJ1-5; D remains unclear. Trimming pared 5 bases from V and 2 bases from J, leaving 13 bases between. Germline V CDR1 and CDR2: MNHEY, SMNVEV (reference sequence). The CDR3 covers 15 residues. In nucleotides, the CDR3 is TGTGCCAGCAGTCGGGAAGGTGACGGCAATCAGCCCCAGCATTTT. Protein product: CASSREGDGNQPQHF.

Only a few counts were recorded for this clonotype. The rearrangement links TRBV27 to TRBJ1-1; tentative D call: TRBD1 (6 bases). The CDR3 runs 14 residues. Trimming left V 6 bases short and J 4 bases short, with 15 bases between. Looked up from germline, CDR1 is MNHEY and CDR2 is SMNVEV (reference sequence). The CDR3 spells CASRPGGGPTEAFF. The DNA for the CDR3 is TGTGCCAGCAGGCCTGGGGGGGGGCCCACTGAAGCTTTCTTT.

The J gene is TRBJ2-1, the V gene TRBV29-1, with 15 bases fitting TRBD2. Germline V gives CDR1 SQVTM, CDR2 ANQGSEA. This CDR3 comprises 15 residues. V lost 6 bases and J lost 8; bases outside the gene matches: 8. The CDR3 reads CSVSPGTSGRYEQFF. CDR3 coding DNA: TGCAGCGTGTCCCCCGGGACTAGCGGGAGGTATGAGCAGTTCTTC.

In this sample, this clonotype turned up many times. V and J are TRBV6-1 and TRBJ1-4; D is undetermined. Germline loops: CDR1 MNHNS, CDR2 SASEGT. This CDR3 is built from 14 residues. V was shortened by 5 bases and J by 4 bases, with 11 bases between the two germline ends. The CDR3 sequence: CASSSRGFNEKLFF. CDR3 DNA sequence: TGTGCCAGCAGTTCACGAGGTTTTAATGAAAAACTGTTTTTT.

This clonotype was picked up many times. The gene calls are TRBV2 and TRBJ1-1, with TRBD1 matching over 7 bases. V trimming: 3 bases; J trimming: 6 bases; junction bases outside the gene matches: 7. This CDR3 contains 14 residues. Germline CDR1 and CDR2: SNHLY and FYNNEI. This CDR3 is CASSDRQGYSEAFF. CDR3 DNA sequence: TGTGCCAGCAGTGACCGACAGGGTTACTCTGAAGCTTTCTTT.

The table lists this clonotype with many counts. This rearrangement joins TRBV12-5 to TRBJ1-1, with D perhaps matching TRBD1 (5 bases). The CDR3 consists of 13 residues. Germline values: CDR1 LGHNT, CDR2 FRNRAP. V lost 3 bases to trimming and J lost 4 bases, with 9 bases between them. CDR3 in amino acids: CASGLGTATEAFF. The CDR3 DNA is TGTGCTAGTGGTTTAGGGACGGCCACTGAAGCTTTCTTT.

In its sample, this clonotype was seen many times. The V and J genes are TRBV3-1 and TRBJ1-1; the D is unclear. Germline V gene lookup returns CDR1 LGHDT and CDR2 YNNKEL (reference sequence). V was clipped by 5 bases and J by 4 bases, with 11 bases between them. The CDR3 totals 13 residues. This chain's CDR3 is CASSRVTGTEAFF. The DNA of the CDR3 is TGTGCCAGCAGCAGAGTGACCGGCACTGAAGCTTTCTTT.

This rearrangement joins TRBV20-1 to TRBJ1-1; 8 bases align to TRBD1. V shed 0 bases, J shed 2 bases, and the junction held 11 bases outside the gene matches. This CDR3 spans 17 amino acids. CDR1 DFQATT and CDR2 SNEGSKA come from the germline V gene (reference sequence). CDR3 DNA: TGCAGTGCTAGAGATTCAGGACAGGGAGGAGGTAACACTGAAGCTTTCTTT. Translated: CSARDSGQGGGNTEAFF.

This clonotype has ten or more counts. The chain is built from TRBV5-1 and TRBJ1-2, with D possibly matching TRBD1 (6 bases). V lost 1 base, J lost 6 bases, and 10 bases lay in between. Germline V lookup: CDR1 SGHRS, CDR2 YFSETQ. This CDR3 comprises 13 residues. The CDR3 loop is CASSLTQGDGYTF. CDR3 nucleotides: TGCGCCAGCAGCTTGACACAGGGAGATGGCTACACCTTC.

The chain recombines TRBV7-9 with TRBJ1-4; D remains ambiguous. Trimming removed 1 base at V and 15 bases at J, with 9 bases between. CDR3 length: 11 amino acids. Germline assignment: CDR1 SEHNR and CDR2 FQNEAQ (reference sequence). DNA of the CDR3: TGTGCCAGCAGCTTAGGAGACATAGTGTTTTTT. It codes for CASSLGDIVFF.

This clonotype was seen many times. CDR3 DNA: TGTGCCAGCAGCCTAAAAGGTTTCCGGGTTGTCGCTGAAGCTTTCTTT. Protein sequence: CASSLKGFRVVAEAFF. V gene TRBV5-5 combines with J gene TRBJ1-1; no firm D call. The CDR3 loop spans 16 amino acids. Between the trimmed V and J ends, which lost 4 bases and 6 bases, there was a span of 22 bases. CDR1 and CDR2 (germline): SGHKS, YYEKEE (reference sequence).

This clonotype was recorded at least ten times. The chain is built from TRBV30 and TRBJ2-5, with TRBD2 identical over 8 bases. The V gene's germline CDR1 is GTSNPN and CDR2 SVGIG (reference sequence). V was pared by 0 bases and J by 2 bases, with 2 bases of the junction left unmatched. The CDR3 has 14 amino acids. CDR3 nucleotides: TGTGCCTGGAGTGTACTAGCGGAGCAAGAGACCCAGTACTTC. Its protein product is CAWSVLAEQETQYF.

This clonotype has ten or more counts. The chain combines TRBV7-9 with TRBJ2-1; either TRBD1 or TRBD2 may supply D (5 bases each). The V end lost 1 base, the J end lost 3 bases, and 10 bases lay between the germline ends. Germline assignment: CDR1 SEHNR and CDR2 FQNEAQ (reference sequence). CDR3 length: 15 residues. The CDR3, as DNA: TGTGCCAGCAGCTTAGACGGGGCGGTCTACAATGAGCAGTTCTTC. Its translation: CASSLDGAVYNEQFF.

In this sample, this clonotype turned up many times. The rearrangement links TRBV4-3 to TRBJ2-2; D is uncertain. Deletions cut 3 bases from V and 5 bases from J, with 7 bases between. The CDR3 consists of 13 residues. From germline, CDR1 is LGHNA and CDR2 YSLEER. The CDR3 region has the DNA TGCGCCAGCAGCCATCGGAGAACCGGGGAGCTGTTTTTT. Translated: CASSHRRTGELFF.

This clonotype was seen many times. V and J are TRBV4-1 and TRBJ1-5; unclear D gene. CDR1 and CDR2 (germline): MGHRA, YSYEKL. This CDR3 is built from 16 residues. V lost 0 bases, J lost 6 bases, and 15 bases lay in between. CDR3 coding DNA: TGCGCCAGCAGCCAAGATCAGTTGGGATTTGGTCAGCCCCAGCATTTT. This gives the protein CASSQDQLGFGQPQHF.

This clonotype was counted many times. The CDR3 DNA reads as TGTGCCAGCAGCCCCCTTGGGGGAGGGACTGGCTACACCTTC. It codes for CASSPLGGGTGYTF. The chain combines TRBV14 with TRBJ1-2; D is perhaps TRBD1 (5 bases). Germline CDR1 reads SGHDN; CDR2 reads FVKESK. The CDR3 is 14 residues long. V lost 4 bases and J lost 7, with 16 bases in between.

This clonotype was seen many times. The chain has TRBV28 and TRBJ2-1, with D perhaps being TRBD1 or TRBD2 (5 bases each). Trimming removed 6 bases from V and 3 bases from J, with 15 bases in between. The germline gives CDR1 MDHEN, CDR2 SYDVKM. This CDR3 region has 15 residues. The CDR3 reads CASRPPGRHYNEQFF. CDR3 DNA: TGTGCCAGCAGGCCGCCGGGACGCCACTACAATGAGCAGTTCTTC.

This clonotype was observed many times. This chain connects TRBV7-9 to TRBJ2-7; 14 bases are shared with TRBD2. Trimming cost V 0 bases and J 7 bases; bases outside gene matches: 5. The CDR3 runs 16 residues. Per the germline V gene, CDR1 is SEHNR and CDR2 is FQNEAQ (reference sequence). CDR3 amino acids: CASSLATGTSGSEQYF. CDR3 sequence (DNA): TGTGCCAGCAGCTTAGCTACCGGGACTAGCGGGAGTGAGCAGTACTTC. Supplemented by reference TRBV7-9 and TRBJ2-7, the full variable domain reads DTGVSQNPRHKITKRGQNVTFRCDPISEHNRLYWYRQTLGQGPEFLTYFQNEAQLEKSRLLSDRFSAERPKGSFSTLEIQRTEQGDSAMYLCASSLATGTSGSEQYFGPGTRLTVT.

This clonotype was seen at least ten times. This chain joins TRBV20-1 and TRBJ1-1; D is ambiguous. Trimming took off 5 bases at V and 0 bases at J, with 10 bases between the two ends. The CDR3 covers 13 residues. The V gene's germline CDR1 is DFQATT and CDR2 SNEGSKA (reference sequence). In DNA, the CDR3 is TGCAGTGCTTTCCCACATATGAACACTGAAGCTTTCTTT. It specifies CSAFPHMNTEAFF.

Many counts were recorded for this clonotype. The chain couples TRBV5-6 to TRBJ1-2; D remains ambiguous. CDR1 is SGHDT and CDR2 is YYEEEE in the germline V gene. The V end was cut by 2 bases, the J end by 7 bases, with 9 bases between. The length of the CDR3 is 12 residues. The CDR3 DNA is TGTGCCAGCAGCTTAGTCGGAGTTGGCTACACCTTC. Protein: CASSLVGVGYTF.

This chain uses TRBV20-1 with TRBJ2-1; 10 bases line up with TRBD2. The germline V gene has CDR1 DFQATT and CDR2 SNEGSKA (reference sequence). CDR3 length: 14 residues. Unmatched junction bases numbered 5, after V lost 3 bases and J lost 6 bases. The CDR3 nucleotides are TGCAGTGCTAGCCTAGCGGGAGAACTCAATGAGCAGTTCTTC. It is translated as CSASLAGELNEQFF.